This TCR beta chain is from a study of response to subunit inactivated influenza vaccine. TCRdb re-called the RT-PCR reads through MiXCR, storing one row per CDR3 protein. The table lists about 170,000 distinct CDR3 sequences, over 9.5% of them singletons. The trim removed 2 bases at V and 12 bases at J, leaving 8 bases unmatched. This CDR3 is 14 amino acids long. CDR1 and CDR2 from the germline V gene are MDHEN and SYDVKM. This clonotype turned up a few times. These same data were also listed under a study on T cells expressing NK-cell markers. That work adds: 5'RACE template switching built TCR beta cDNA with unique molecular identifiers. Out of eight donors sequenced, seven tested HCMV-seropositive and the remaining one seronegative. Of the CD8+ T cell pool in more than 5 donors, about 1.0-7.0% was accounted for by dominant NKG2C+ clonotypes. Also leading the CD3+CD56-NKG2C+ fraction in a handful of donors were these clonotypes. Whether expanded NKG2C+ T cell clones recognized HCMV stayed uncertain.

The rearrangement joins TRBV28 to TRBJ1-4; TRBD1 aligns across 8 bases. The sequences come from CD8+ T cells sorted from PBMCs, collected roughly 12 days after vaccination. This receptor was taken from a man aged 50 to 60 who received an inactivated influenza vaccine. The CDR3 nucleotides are TGTGCCAGCAGTTTAGATGGGACAGGTCGCGAACTGTTTTTT. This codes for CASSLDGTGRELFF.